This TCR beta chain is from a study of CD8 T cells in ankylosing spondylitis. This clonotype was counted between two and nine times. The CDR3 is made up of 16 amino acids. Trimming left V 1 base short and J 2 bases short, with 12 bases between. Germline assignment: CDR1 LGHDT and CDR2 YNNKEL (reference sequence). TCRdb re-called the 5' RACE reads with MiXCR, one entry per CDR3 protein. The table has 200,000 to 250,000 distinct CDR3 sequences, roughly 10% seen once. This TCR was recovered from a male donor with ankylosing spondylitis or in good health (not recorded which). This chain links TRBV3-1 with TRBJ1-5, with D unresolved. The sequenced sample was blood, either unsorted or a sorted T cell fraction (not recorded which). The CDR3 sequence is CASSQGTVTGNQPQHF. For the CDR3, the DNA is TGTGCCAGCAGCCAAGGCACAGTTACTGGCAATCAGCCCCAGCATTTT.